This T cell receptor (beta chain) derives from a study of T-cell memory formation after mild COVID-19. This clonotype was seen a few times. cDNA libraries for TCR alpha and TCR beta, carrying sample barcodes and UMIs, came from 5'RACE with constant-segment primers. MiXCR, run by TCRdb on the 5' RACE reads, gives a single entry per CDR3 protein. The sample consists of hundreds of thousands of distinct CDR3 sequences, under 20% of them appearing once. V dropped 5 bases and J dropped 1 base, with 8 bases sitting between them. The germline V gene encodes CDR1 SGHVS and CDR2 FNYEAQ. This CDR3 contains 13 residues.

Material for sequencing was PBMCs or a T cell subset sorted from them (not recorded which). This sequence was found in a young man who had mild COVID-19 (a few samples of this study predate the infection). Cell type and time point are not known. The chain uses TRBV7-6 and TRBJ1-1; tentative D call: TRBD1 (5 bases). The CDR3 DNA reads TGTGCCAGCAGCCAACAGGAGAACACTGAAGCTTTCTTT. Amino acids: CASSQQENTEAFF.